Each of the 8 T cell receptor beta chains below was sequenced from the same sample in a study of graft-versus-host responses after intestinal transplantation listed by TCRdb under 2021. Their cognate antigens are unknown. Library preparation used the immunoSEQ multiplex PCR assay. TCRdb mirrors the immuneACCESS table, restricted to in-frame sequences. Some clones are absent from its copies; in checked studies, under half trace to an unresolved V gene, and the reason for the others is unknown. The sample profile shows tens of thousands of clones; roughly 90% of them were found once. The ten largest clones represent 0.11% of the sample. According to the study, the label for this sample's time point signals: cells obtained before transplantation from donor or recipient. Sequencing was performed on unstimulated CD4+ T cells sorted from spleen or lymph node cells, taken before intestinal transplant. The receptors were sampled from a human donor who received an intestinal transplant.

The CDR3 reads CASTHGGTNNEQFF. The CDR3 nucleotides are TGCGCCAGCACTCACGGGGGAACTAACAATGAGCAGTTCTTC. V usage is TRBV5-1 and J usage is TRBJ2-1, with D perhaps TRBD2 (6 bases). The CDR3 consists of 14 residues. Germline V CDR1 and CDR2: SGHRS, YFSETQ. V was clipped by 6 bases and J by 5 bases, with 15 bases between them. Combining the CDR3 with reference TRBV5-1 and TRBJ2-1 gives the whole variable domain KAGVTQTPRYLIKTRGQQVTLSCSPISGHRSVSWYQQTPGQGLQFLFEYFSETQRNKGNFPGRFSGRQFSNSRSEMNVSTLELGDSALYLCASTHGGTNNEQFFGPGTRLTVL.

The chain links TRBV10-3 to TRBJ2-7, with 7 nucleotides matching TRBD1. Trimming took 4 bases from V and 6 from J; bases not matched to a gene: 6. Germline V gene data show CDR1 as ENHRY and CDR2 as SYGVKD. The CDR3 sequence is 13 residues long. CDR3 loop: CAISGQDRVEQYF. CDR3 DNA sequence: TGTGCCATCAGTGGACAAGACAGGGTCGAGCAGTACTTC.

The rearrangement joins TRBV20-1 to TRBJ2-7; TRBD1 is a possible D gene (6 bases). The germline gives CDR1 DFQATT, CDR2 SNEGSKA (reference sequence). Trimming stripped 4 bases from V and 7 bases from J, with 11 bases between. This CDR3 has 11 amino acids. CDR3 region: CSATRGKEQYF. The CDR3 bases are TGCAGTGCTACCAGGGGTAAGGAGCAGTACTTC.

The genes are TRBV19 and TRBJ1-6; 8 bases are a match to TRBD1. Looked up from germline, CDR1 is LNHDA and CDR2 is SQIVND (reference sequence). This CDR3 is 14 amino acids long. V lost 4 bases and J lost 8; bases outside the gene matches: 4. In DNA, the CDR3 is TGTGCCAGTAGTAAGGACAGGGTGGATTCACCCCTCCACTTT. Its translation is CASSKDRVDSPLHF.

The chain uses TRBV2 and TRBJ1-3, with a tentative D call TRBD1 (5 bases). There are 15 residues in the CDR3. V was pared by 3 bases and J by 3 bases, with 12 bases between. The germline V gene encodes CDR1 SNHLY and CDR2 FYNNEI. The CDR3 DNA sequence: TGTGCCAGCAGTGAGGGGGGGATGGGTGGAAACACCATATATTTT. Amino acids: CASSEGGMGGNTIYF.

The V gene is TRBV4-2, the J gene TRBJ2-5, with a possible D match to TRBD2 (6 bases). The CDR3 extends over 15 amino acids. The V and J ends lost 3 bases and 2 bases respectively, with 13 bases between them. Germline CDR1 reads LGHNA; CDR2 reads YNFKEQ. The CDR3 loop is CASSQEGRPQETQYF. In DNA, the CDR3 is TGTGCCAGCAGCCAGGAGGGACGACCTCAAGAGACCCAGTACTTC.

The table lists this clone with a count of one. The chain is built from TRBV14 and TRBJ1-3; TRBD1 is a possible D gene (6 bases). V dropped 5 bases and J dropped 3 bases, with 14 bases sitting between them. CDR1 SGHDN and CDR2 FVKESK come from the germline V gene. The CDR3 has 15 residues. As DNA, the CDR3 is TGTGCCAGCAGCGTTACGGACAGATATGGAAACACCATATATTTT. Translating it yields CASSVTDRYGNTIYF.

This clone was seen once. The V gene is TRBV27, the J gene TRBJ2-3; 10 bases fit TRBD1. Looked up from germline, CDR1 is MNHEY and CDR2 is SMNVEV (reference sequence). The trim removed 4 bases at V and 1 base at J, leaving 5 bases unmatched. The CDR3 has 16 residues. CDR3 loop: CASSSWTGGGTDTQYF. CDR3 nucleotide sequence: TGTGCCAGCAGTTCATGGACAGGGGGGGGCACAGATACGCAGTATTTT.